These T cell receptor beta chains were read from a single sample in a study of T cells in localized non-small cell lung cancer. Only in-frame clones appear in the TCRdb table, and some are missing; sequencing was by immunoSEQ multiplex PCR. The top ten clones hold approximately 6.8% of a sample with about 36,000 clones, roughly nine tenths of them seen once. The sequences come from peripheral blood, collected before any cancer treatment. The receptors stem from a woman aged 40-69 years with stage I lung adenocarcinoma. CDR3s include the opening cysteine and the closing phenylalanine or tryptophan. The order of the fields is D gene, V gene, clone size, J gene, CDR3 DNA, CDR3 protein. The D gene is left open where the match is weak. Expanded clones are given a class, and other clones once, few, many or no size at all.

D: NA; V: TRBV9; size: NA; J: TRBJ2-6; DNA: TGTGCCAGCAGCGGAGCGGACAACGTCCTGACTTTC; CDR3: CASSGADNVLTF
D: NA; V: TRBV19; size: NA; J: TRBJ2-7; DNA: TGTGCCAGTAGTATTGGTAGGGTGTACGAGCAGTACTTC; CDR3: CASSIGRVYEQYF
D: NA; V: TRBV15; size: NA; J: TRBJ1-5; DNA: TGTGCCACCAGCCAATTGGGCTCTCAAGGCAATCAGCCCCAGCATTTT; CDR3: CATSQLGSQGNQPQHF
D: NA; V: TRBV4-1; size: NA; J: TRBJ1-5; DNA: TGCGCCAGCAGCCAAGATTTGAGCCGGTCCCAGCATTTT; CDR3: CASSQDLSRSQHF
D: NA; V: TRBV5-6; size: once; J: TRBJ1-6; DNA: TGTGCCAGCACCGGCAGTCTGAGCTCCTATAATTCACCCCTCCACTTT; CDR3: CASTGSLSSYNSPLHF
D: NA; V: TRBV5-1; size: NA; J: TRBJ1-1; DNA: TGCGCCAGCAGAGGTGGAGGGGTGAACACTGAAGCTTTCTTT; CDR3: CASRGGGVNTEAFF
D: NA; V: TRBV11-2; size: NA; J: TRBJ1-3; DNA: TGTGCCAGCAGCCCGTTTAGTCCGTTTTCTGGAAACACCATATATTTT; CDR3: CASSPFSPFSGNTIYF
D: NA; V: TRBV5-1; size: NA; J: TRBJ1-6; DNA: TGCGCCAGCTCCAAAGGCACTTATAATTCACCCCTCCACTTT; CDR3: CASSKGTYNSPLHF
D: NA; V: TRBV19; size: NA; J: TRBJ2-5; DNA: TGTGCCAGTAGTAGGGGGCGCGGGGAGACCCAGTACTTC; CDR3: CASSRGRGETQYF
D: NA; V: TRBV11-1; size: once; J: TRBJ1-2; DNA: TGTGCCAGCAGCGTAGACAGATATTCCTATGGCTACACCTTC; CDR3: CASSVDRYSYGYTF
D: TRBD2; V: TRBV7-9; size: NA; J: TRBJ2-7; DNA: TGTGCCAGCAGCTTACAAGCGGGGGTCTACGAGCAGTACTTC; CDR3: CASSLQAGVYEQYF
D: TRBD1; V: TRBV14; size: NA; J: TRBJ1-1; DNA: TGTGCCAGCAGCCAAGAGACAGGGTACCATCCTGAAGCTTTCTTT; CDR3: CASSQETGYHPEAFF
D: NA; V: TRBV7-2; size: NA; J: TRBJ1-1; DNA: TGTGCCAGCAGCCGAACTAGACAATCGAACACTGAAGCTTTCTTT; CDR3: CASSRTRQSNTEAFF
D: NA; V: TRBV2; size: NA; J: TRBJ1-2; DNA: TGTGCCAGCACTGTCGGCAGGGACTATGGCTACACCTTC; CDR3: CASTVGRDYGYTF
D: TRBD1; V: TRBV28; size: NA; J: TRBJ1-2; DNA: TGTGCCAGCAGTCCGGGGACAGGGCCCCGTAACTATGGCTACACCTTC; CDR3: CASSPGTGPRNYGYTF
D: TRBD2; V: TRBV5-1; size: NA; J: TRBJ2-3; DNA: TGCGCCAGCAGCCCATACACCGGACTAGCGGGGCTCGGAGATACGCAGTATTTT; CDR3: CASSPYTGLAGLGDTQYF
D: NA; V: TRBV5-4; size: NA; J: TRBJ2-4; DNA: TGTGCCAGCAGCTTGCCAGGGGGGACCAAAAACATTCAGTACTTC; CDR3: CASSLPGGTKNIQYF
D: NA; V: TRBV14; size: NA; J: TRBJ1-2; DNA: TGTGCCAGCAGCCAAGGGATAGGACACAACTATGGCTACACCTTC; CDR3: CASSQGIGHNYGYTF
D: NA; V: TRBV27; size: NA; J: TRBJ1-4; DNA: TGTGCCAGCAGTTGGCAGAGTAATGAAAAACTGTTTTTT; CDR3: CASSWQSNEKLFF
D: NA; V: TRBV11-3; size: NA; J: TRBJ2-1; DNA: TGTGCCAGCAGCCAAGGGAGTTCCCATGAGCAGTTCTTC; CDR3: CASSQGSSHEQFF
D: NA; V: TRBV5-1; size: few; J: TRBJ1-2; DNA: TGCGCCAGCAGCTTGGACGTGGGTCCTAACTATGGCTACACCTTC; CDR3: CASSLDVGPNYGYTF
D: NA; V: TRBV21-1; size: NA; J: TRBJ1-1; DNA: TGTGCCAGCAGCAAAGCCGGTGAAGCTTTCTTT; CDR3: CASSKAGEAFF
D: TRBD1; V: TRBV28; size: NA; J: TRBJ1-2; DNA: TGTGCCAGCGGGGACAGGGGGCGCCTAAACTATGGCTACACCTTC; CDR3: CASGDRGRLNYGYTF
D: NA; V: TRBV7-8; size: NA; J: TRBJ1-5; DNA: TGTGCCAGCAGCCTTCAGGGTAATCAGCCCCAGCATTTT; CDR3: CASSLQGNQPQHF
D: NA; V: TRBV5-1; size: NA; J: TRBJ2-7; DNA: TGCGCCAGCAGCTTGACAGGGAATCGCGCCTACGAGCAGTACTTC; CDR3: CASSLTGNRAYEQYF
D: NA; V: TRBV10-3; size: NA; J: TRBJ2-7; DNA: TGTGCCACCAGGTCAAGCGGGCAAACCTACGAGCAGTACTTC; CDR3: CATRSSGQTYEQYF
D: NA; V: TRBV5-1; size: NA; J: TRBJ2-3; DNA: TGCGCCAGCATTTCCGAGGTAGGGAGCACAGATACGCAGTATTTT; CDR3: CASISEVGSTDTQYF
D: NA; V: TRBV23-1; size: NA; J: TRBJ1-5; DNA: TGCGCCAGCAGTCAATCTTTGAGGGTCACAGGGTGCAATCAGCCCCAGCATTTT; CDR3: CASSQSLRVTGCNQPQHF
D: NA; V: TRBV11-2; size: NA; J: TRBJ1-2; DNA: TGTGCCAGCAGCTTAACCCTCAACTATGGCTACACCTTC; CDR3: CASSLTLNYGYTF
D: NA; V: TRBV5-6; size: NA; J: TRBJ1-2; DNA: TGTGCCAGCAGCTTTACAGGGCTCGGCTACACCTTC; CDR3: CASSFTGLGYTF
D: NA; V: TRBV27; size: NA; J: TRBJ1-4; DNA: TGTGCCAGCGGACTTCTGGGGGCTGGTAATGAAAAACTGTTTTTT; CDR3: CASGLLGAGNEKLFF
D: TRBD2; V: TRBV6-8; size: few; J: TRBJ2-7; DNA: TGTGCCAGCAACAGCGGGGATCTCTCCTACGAGCAGTACTTC; CDR3: CASNSGDLSYEQYF
D: TRBD1; V: TRBV6-6; size: once; J: TRBJ1-4; DNA: TGTGCCAGCAGCAGAGACAGGGCGGCTGAAAAACTGTTTTTT; CDR3: CASSRDRAAEKLFF
D: NA; V: TRBV7-3; size: NA; J: TRBJ2-1; DNA: TGTGCCAGCAGCTTCGGCAGAAACAATGAGCAGTTCTTC; CDR3: CASSFGRNNEQFF
D: NA; V: TRBV10-1; size: NA; J: TRBJ1-2; DNA: TGCGCCAGCAGTAGGGACCGGAGGCAAAACTATGGCTACACCTTC; CDR3: CASSRDRRQNYGYTF
D: NA; V: TRBV10-3; size: NA; J: TRBJ2-3; DNA: TGTGCCATCAGTGGGGGCGCAGGGGCAGATACGCAGTATTTT; CDR3: CAISGGAGADTQYF
D: NA; V: TRBV19; size: NA; J: TRBJ1-1; DNA: TGTGCCAGTAGTATAAGTCAGGGAAAAACTGAAGCTTTCTTT; CDR3: CASSISQGKTEAFF